The 29 T cell receptor beta chains reported below all come from one sample, sequenced in a study of blood T cells in healthy people across ages. Alongside a J-beta primer mix, a sample-barcoded 5' primer served in a second PCR lasting about 6 to 12 cycles. Via MiXCR, TCRdb re-called the 5' RACE reads, giving one row per CDR3 protein. The sample lists around 940,000 distinct CDR3 sequences; roughly half were seen once. The sequencing sample was made of blood. These receptors all come from an older woman in good health.

The chain links TRBV20-1 to TRBJ2-3; 10 nucleotides align to TRBD2. The CDR3 is 15 amino acids. The junction had 10 bases not matched to a gene; V was cut back by 4 bases and J by 6 bases. Germline V gene data show CDR1 as DFQATT and CDR2 as SNEGSKA (reference sequence). The CDR3 spells CSAKSAGGLRDTQYF. The CDR3 bases are TGCAGTGCTAAGTCAGCGGGAGGGCTCAGGGATACGCAGTATTTT.

The J gene is TRBJ2-1, the V gene TRBV4-2; 7 bases map to TRBD2. Trimming cost V 0 bases and J 9 bases; bases outside gene matches: 11. Germline lookup yields CDR1 LGHNA and CDR2 YNFKEQ. The CDR3 has 16 amino acids. CDR3 in amino acids: CASSQEGRAALGEQFF. The CDR3 nucleotides are TGTGCCAGCAGCCAAGAAGGGAGGGCCGCTCTGGGTGAGCAGTTCTTC.

This chain links TRBV3-1 with TRBJ2-7, with TRBD2 as a possible D gene (5 bases). V was clipped by 1 base and J by 5 bases, with 15 bases between them. This CDR3 spans 15 amino acids. Germline V CDR1 and CDR2: LGHDT, YNNKEL (reference sequence). The CDR3 coding sequence is TGTGCCAGCAGCCAAGCCCAGCGGAGGTTCAACGAGCAGTACTTC. Its translation is CASSQAQRRFNEQYF.

Details on this clonotype: The junction departs from the called germline gene at one end, perhaps through a read error. J is TRBJ2-3 and V is TRBV7-9, with 9 bases identical to TRBD2. Germline V gives CDR1 SEHNR, CDR2 FQNEAQ (reference sequence). The CDR3 sequence is 13 residues long. In nucleotides, the CDR3 is TGCAAGACTAGCGGACCTTCTTTAGATACGCAGTATTTT. It yields the protein CKTSGPSLDTQYF.

The genes are TRBV4-2 and TRBJ1-6; no clear D. Germline CDR1 is LGHNA and CDR2 is YNFKEQ. V lost 7 bases and J lost 9, with 13 bases in between. The CDR3 length is 13 residues. DNA of the CDR3: TGTGCCAGCACCTCGCAAGGAGGTTCACCCCTCCACTTT. Translation: CASTSQGGSPLHF.

This clonotype was counted only a few times. The rearrangement joins TRBV12-3 or TRBV12-4 to TRBJ1-2, with TRBD1 matching 7 bases. This CDR3 comprises 13 residues. The V gene end was trimmed by 7 bases and the J gene end by 8 bases; junction bases not matched to a gene: 10. The CDR3 region has the DNA TGTGCCAGCACCAAAGACAGGGTGAGAGGCTACACCTTC. Its translation: CASTKDRVRGYTF.

V and J are TRBV12-3 or TRBV12-4 and TRBJ1-1; 7 bases are shared with TRBD1. The CDR3 is made up of 15 amino acids. The ends lost 7 bases at V and 0 bases at J; junction bases unmatched: 8. CDR3: CASMARTGLNTEAFF. DNA for the CDR3: TGTGCCAGCATGGCCCGGACAGGTCTGAACACTGAAGCTTTCTTT.

The sample holds a few counts of this clonotype. The chain carries TRBV12-3 or TRBV12-4 and TRBJ2-3; D unresolved. The V end was cut by 2 bases, the J end by 4 bases, with 10 bases between. This CDR3 contains 14 residues. The CDR3 reads CASSLPPSADTQYF. In nucleotides, the CDR3 is TGTGCCAGCAGTTTACCCCCAAGTGCAGATACGCAGTATTTT.

This clonotype was counted at least ten times. The V and J genes are TRBV7-2 and TRBJ2-5; TRBD1 agrees at 7 bases. The V gene's germline CDR1 is SGHTA and CDR2 FQGNSA. J gave up 1 base and V 2 bases, and 4 bases lay outside the gene matches. The CDR3 loop spans 15 amino acids. The CDR3 loop is CASSLTGQSQETQYF. The CDR3 DNA is TGTGCCAGCAGCTTAACGGGACAGAGCCAAGAGACCCAGTACTTC.

DNA of the CDR3: TGCAGCGTTGGGTCAGGACGGGGCTACGAGCAGTTCTTC. It is translated as CSVGSGRGYEQFF. The chain carries TRBV20-1 and TRBJ2-1; D possibly matches TRBD1 or TRBD2 (5 bases each). This CDR3 has 13 residues. Germline V gene data show CDR1 as DFQATT and CDR2 as SNEGSKA (reference sequence).

This clonotype has a count of ten or more. The rearrangement links TRBV9 to TRBJ2-5, with D unresolved. The length of the CDR3 is 13 residues. Germline values: CDR1 SGDLS, CDR2 YYNGEE. Trimming removed 0 bases from V and 4 bases from J, with 7 bases in between. In nucleotides, the CDR3 is TGTGCCAGCAGCGTAGCCGCAGGAGAGACCCAGTACTTC. Its translation is CASSVAAGETQYF.

This clonotype was found a few times. The J gene is TRBJ2-2, the V gene TRBV6-1, with 8 positions matching TRBD2. V lost 7 bases, J lost 6 bases, and 19 bases stayed unmatched. The CDR3 consists of 18 residues. The germline gives CDR1 MNHNS, CDR2 SASEGT. This CDR3 is CASMGQGAGVYNPGELFF. CDR3 DNA sequence: TGTGCCAGCATGGGTCAGGGAGCGGGAGTATATAACCCCGGGGAGCTGTTTTTT.

This chain connects TRBV6-2 or TRBV6-3 to TRBJ2-2; the match to TRBD2 covers 11 bases. With 6 bases clipped from V and 6 bases from J, the junction kept 3 bases outside the gene matches. This CDR3 spans 14 amino acids. Germline assignment: CDR1 MNHEY and CDR2 SVGEGT. The CDR3 DNA reads TGTGCCAGCAGACCTAGCGGGAGGTCCGGGGAGCTGTTTTTT. It translates to CASRPSGRSGELFF.

This sequence joins TRBV5-1 and TRBJ2-6; a weak D match, TRBD2 (5 bases). Per the germline V gene, CDR1 is SGHRS and CDR2 is YFSETQ. The V end was cut by 4 bases, the J end by 0 bases, with 8 bases between. This CDR3 is built from 15 residues. CDR3 region: CASSRDVSGANVLTF. DNA of the CDR3: TGCGCCAGCAGCCGGGATGTCTCTGGGGCCAACGTCCTGACTTTC.

In its sample, this clonotype was seen a few times. The chain combines TRBV7-8 with TRBJ1-5; D is ambiguous. The V gene's germline CDR1 is SGHVS and CDR2 FQNEAQ. CDR3 length: 13 amino acids. V was pared by 1 base and J by 6 bases, with 7 bases between. This chain's CDR3 is CASSLVPGQPQHF. The CDR3 region has the DNA TGTGCCAGCAGCTTAGTCCCAGGTCAGCCCCAGCATTTT.

This chain connects TRBV9 to TRBJ1-4; D unclear. Germline V gene data show CDR1 as SGDLS and CDR2 as YYNGEE. The CDR3 extends over 15 amino acids. V was clipped by 4 bases and J by 5 bases, with 15 bases between them. Written as DNA, the CDR3 is TGTGCCAGCAGCCAAACCACCTCTCCAAATGAAAAACTGTTTTTT. Amino acids: CASSQTTSPNEKLFF. Combining the CDR3 with reference TRBV9 and TRBJ1-4 gives the whole variable domain DSGVTQTPKHLITATGQRVTLRCSPRSGDLSVYWYQQSLDQGLQFLIQYYNGEERAKGNILERFSAQQFPDLHSELNLSSLELGDSALYFCASSQTTSPNEKLFFGSGTQLSVL.

Many counts were recorded for this clonotype. Being one base from a much bigger clone, this may be a read error. The CDR3 region has the DNA TGTGCCAGCACTTTTTACAATGAGCAGTACTTC. Translation: CASTFYNEQYF. The rearrangement links TRBV7-2 to TRBJ2-1; D is unresolved. The end of the DNA aligns better with TRBJ2-7, so the J call may be wrong. CDR3 length: 11 residues. CDR1 is SGHTA, CDR2 FQGNSA, per germline.

This chain connects TRBV20-1 to TRBJ2-7; D is possibly TRBD2 (6 bases). Germline values: CDR1 DFQATT, CDR2 SNEGSKA (reference sequence). The V end lost 4 bases, the J end lost 5 bases, and 15 bases lay between the germline ends. The CDR3 loop spans 13 amino acids. CDR3 sequence reads: CSANRGPSDEQYF. CDR3 nucleotides: TGCAGTGCTAATAGGGGACCTAGCGACGAGCAGTACTTC.

In its sample, this clonotype was seen once. The V and J genes are TRBV5-1 and TRBJ1-6; 7 bases agree with TRBD1. This CDR3 has 15 residues. The V gene's germline CDR1 is SGHRS and CDR2 YFSETQ. J gave up 5 bases and V 4 bases, and 6 bases lay outside the gene matches. The CDR3 here is CASSTLQGNNSPLHF. In DNA, the CDR3 is TGCGCCAGCAGCACCCTACAGGGGAATAATTCACCCCTCCACTTT.

V gene TRBV4-1 combines with J gene TRBJ2-5, with D maybe TRBD2 (5 bases). CDR1 is MGHRA, CDR2 YSYEKL, per germline. This CDR3 has 14 amino acids. Trimming took 4 bases from V and 4 from J, leaving 13 bases between them. CDR3 DNA sequence: TGCGCCAGCAGCCTCGGAATTGCGGGAGAGACCCAGTACTTC. Amino acid sequence: CASSLGIAGETQYF.

There are a few counts of this clonotype. The rearrangement links TRBV20-1 to TRBJ2-5; no reliable D call. Per the germline V gene, CDR1 is DFQATT and CDR2 is SNEGSKA (reference sequence). V gave up 1 base and J gave up 2 bases, with 17 bases separating them. The CDR3 is made up of 16 amino acids. The DNA for the CDR3 is TGCAGTGCTAGAGTTACCCCGGAAATCGCACAAGAGACCCAGTACTTC. It yields the protein CSARVTPEIAQETQYF.

V gene TRBV12-3 or TRBV12-4 combines with J gene TRBJ2-5; 10 bases are shared with TRBD1. V was clipped by 3 bases and J by 7 bases; unmatched bases: 8. This CDR3 region has 15 residues. As DNA, the CDR3 is TGTGCCAGCAGTTTCTCGGACAGGGGGGATGGGACCCAGTACTTC. Translation gives CASSFSDRGDGTQYF.

The rearrangement joins TRBV28 to TRBJ2-4, with a tentative D call TRBD1 (5 bases). This CDR3 has 12 amino acids. CDR1 is MDHEN, CDR2 SYDVKM, per germline. V gave up 11 bases and J gave up 8 bases, with 16 bases separating them. In nucleotides, the CDR3 is TGTGCCGCAGGGTCGTCAGTAGACATTCAGTACTTC. It codes for CAAGSSVDIQYF.

V and J are TRBV7-8 and TRBJ2-7; D perhaps matches TRBD1 (5 bases). V was cut by 2 bases and J by 0 bases, with 14 bases left in between. The CDR3 runs to 16 residues. The germline V gene has CDR1 SGHVS and CDR2 FQNEAQ. In nucleotides, the CDR3 is TGTGCCAGCAGCTTACGAGGACAAGGTACCTCCTACGAGCAGTACTTC. Translated: CASSLRGQGTSYEQYF.

This clonotype was seen only a few times. The chain combines TRBV4-3 with TRBJ2-1; TRBD2 might be the D (6 bases). This CDR3 contains 15 residues. Germline V CDR1 and CDR2: LGHNA, YSLEER. The V end was cut by 4 bases, the J end by 5 bases, with 15 bases between. The chain's CDR3 is CASSPRLANNNEQFF. CDR3 coding DNA: TGCGCCAGCAGCCCGAGGCTAGCGAACAACAATGAGCAGTTCTTC.

This clonotype has a handful of counts. V and J are TRBV7-9 and TRBJ2-1; a possible D gene is TRBD2 (5 bases). Germline V CDR1 and CDR2: SEHNR, FQNEAQ (reference sequence). This CDR3 region has 15 residues. V lost 5 bases and J 1 base, leaving 12 bases between the germline ends. The CDR3 sequence is CASSLTRGSYNEQFF. The CDR3 DNA follows: TGTGCCAGCAGCCTTACTAGAGGGTCCTACAATGAGCAGTTCTTC.

The rearrangement uses TRBV2 and TRBJ2-5, with D maybe TRBD1 (6 bases). V was cut by 3 bases and J by 7 bases, with 18 bases left in between. The CDR3 is 15 amino acids. Germline V gene sequence: CDR1 SNHLY, CDR2 FYNNEI. Here the CDR3 DNA reads TGTGCCAGCAGTGAGAGGACAGCCTCCTCAGGGACCCAGTACTTC. The encoded protein is CASSERTASSGTQYF. The variable domain in full, completed from reference TRBV2 and TRBJ2-5, reads EPEVTQTPSHQVTQMGQEVILRCVPISNHLYFYWYRQILGQKVEFLVSFYNNEISEKSEIFDDQFSVERPDGSNFTLKIRSTKLEDSAMYFCASSERTASSGTQYFGPGTRLLVL.

The DNA of the CDR3 is TGTGCCAGCAGTAATTATGCCGGGGAGCTGTTTTTT. It yields the protein CASSNYAGELFF. This rearrangement joins TRBV28 to TRBJ2-2; D not certain. Trimming removed 5 bases from V and 6 bases from J, with 7 bases in between. This CDR3 contains 12 residues. Germline V gene data show CDR1 as MDHEN and CDR2 as SYDVKM.

The CDR3: CASSYEGLAANEQFF. The CDR3 region has the DNA TGTGCCAGCAGTTACGAGGGACTAGCGGCGAATGAGCAGTTCTTC. The chain couples TRBV6-5 to TRBJ2-1; 11 positions agree with TRBD2. Germline V CDR1 and CDR2: MNHEY, SVGAGI. Germline trimming cut 2 bases from V and 7 bases from J; bases unmatched to any gene: 4. This CDR3 has 15 amino acids.